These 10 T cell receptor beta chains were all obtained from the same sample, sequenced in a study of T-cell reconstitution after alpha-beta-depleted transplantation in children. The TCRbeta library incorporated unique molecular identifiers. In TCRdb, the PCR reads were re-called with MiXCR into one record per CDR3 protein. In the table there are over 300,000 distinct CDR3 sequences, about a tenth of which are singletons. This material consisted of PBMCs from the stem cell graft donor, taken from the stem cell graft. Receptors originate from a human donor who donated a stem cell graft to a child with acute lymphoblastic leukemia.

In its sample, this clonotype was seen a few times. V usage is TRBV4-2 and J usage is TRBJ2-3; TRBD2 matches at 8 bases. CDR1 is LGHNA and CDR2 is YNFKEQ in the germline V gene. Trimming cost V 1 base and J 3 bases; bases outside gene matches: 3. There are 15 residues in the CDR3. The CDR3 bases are TGTGCCAGCAGCCAAGGGGGACTAGATACAGATACGCAGTATTTT. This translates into CASSQGGLDTDTQYF.

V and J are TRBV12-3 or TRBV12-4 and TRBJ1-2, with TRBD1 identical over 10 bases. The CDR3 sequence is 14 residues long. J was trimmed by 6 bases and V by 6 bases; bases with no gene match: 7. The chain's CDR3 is CASSLGTGVDGYTF. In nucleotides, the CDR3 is TGTGCCAGCAGCCTCGGGACAGGGGTGGATGGCTACACCTTC.

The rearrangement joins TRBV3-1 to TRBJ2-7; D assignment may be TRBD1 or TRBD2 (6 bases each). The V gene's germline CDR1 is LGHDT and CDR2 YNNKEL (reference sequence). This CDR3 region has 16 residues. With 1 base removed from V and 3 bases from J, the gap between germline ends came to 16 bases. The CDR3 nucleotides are TGTGCCAGCAGCCAAGCCGGGGGCACATGGAACTACGAGCAGTACTTC. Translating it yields CASSQAGGTWNYEQYF.

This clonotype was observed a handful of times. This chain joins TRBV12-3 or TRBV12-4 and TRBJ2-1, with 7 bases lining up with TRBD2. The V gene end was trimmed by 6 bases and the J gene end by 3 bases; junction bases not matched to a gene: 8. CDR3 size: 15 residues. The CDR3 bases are TGTGCCAGCAGGTCTTCCGGGACTAACTACAATGAGCAGTTCTTC. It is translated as CASRSSGTNYNEQFF.

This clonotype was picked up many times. This CDR3 reads CASSPSWEAQETQYF. The DNA of the CDR3 is TGTGCCAGCTCACCGTCGTGGGAGGCCCAAGAGACCCAGTACTTC. The chain combines TRBV18 with TRBJ2-5; D is possibly TRBD2 (6 bases). Trimming removed 3 bases at V and 1 base at J, with 12 bases between. There are 15 residues in the CDR3. Germline loops: CDR1 KGHSH, CDR2 LQKENI. The full variable domain, in which reference TRBV18 and TRBJ2-5 provide the parts outside the CDR3, is NAGVMQNPRHLVRRRGQEARLRCSPMKGHSHVYWYRQLPEEGLKFMVYLQKENIIDESGMPKERFSAEFPKEGPSILRIQQVVRGDSAAYFCASSPSWEAQETQYFGPGTRLLVL.

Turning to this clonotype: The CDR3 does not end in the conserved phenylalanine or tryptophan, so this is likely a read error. The CDR3 loop reads CASSLGGTFEEKLFI. In DNA form, the CDR3 reads TGTGCCAGCAGCTTAGGCGGCACCTTCGAAGAAAAACTGTTTATT. The rearrangement links TRBV7-2 to TRBJ1-4; unclear D gene. The CDR3 has 15 amino acids. The V gene lost 1 base and the J gene lost 8 bases, with 14 bases spanning the gap. Germline V gives CDR1 SGHTA, CDR2 FQGNSA.

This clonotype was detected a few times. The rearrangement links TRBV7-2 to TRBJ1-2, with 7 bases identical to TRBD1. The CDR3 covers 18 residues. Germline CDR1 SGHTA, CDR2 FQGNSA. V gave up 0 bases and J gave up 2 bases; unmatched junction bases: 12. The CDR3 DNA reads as TGTGCCAGCAGCTTAGCTAGGGGGTTGGACAGGAACAACTATGGCTACACCTTC. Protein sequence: CASSLARGLDRNNYGYTF.

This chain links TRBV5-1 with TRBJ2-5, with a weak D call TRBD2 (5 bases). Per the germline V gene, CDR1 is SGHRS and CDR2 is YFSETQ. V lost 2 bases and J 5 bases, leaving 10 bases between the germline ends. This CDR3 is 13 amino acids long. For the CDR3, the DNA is TGCGCCAGCAGCTTCGAGGGCATGGAGACCCAGTACTTC. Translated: CASSFEGMETQYF.

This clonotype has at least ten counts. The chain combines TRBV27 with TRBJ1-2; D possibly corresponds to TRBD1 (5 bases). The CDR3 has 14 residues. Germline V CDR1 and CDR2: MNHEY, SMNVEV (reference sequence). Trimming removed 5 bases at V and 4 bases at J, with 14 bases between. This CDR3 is CASSPAGGGYGYTF. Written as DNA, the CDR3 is TGTGCCAGCAGTCCGGCGGGTGGGGGCTATGGCTACACCTTC.

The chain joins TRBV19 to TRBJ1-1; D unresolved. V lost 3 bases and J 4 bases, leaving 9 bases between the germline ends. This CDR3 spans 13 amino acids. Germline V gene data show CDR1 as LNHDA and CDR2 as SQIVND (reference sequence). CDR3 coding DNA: TGTGCCAGTAGTATCCGGGAGCCCACTGAAGCTTTCTTT. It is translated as CASSIREPTEAFF.